A selection of T cell receptor beta chains follows, all from one sample in a study of regulatory T cells in long-lasting Graves disease. TCRdb itself ran the multiplex PCR reads through MiXCR, one entry per CDR3 protein. Among some 600,000 distinct CDR3 sequences, about 16% were seen once, and the ten largest hold more than 10%. These data also formed part of another study, on T cells in Graves' hyperthyroidism and ophthalmopathy.

The material was peripheral blood mononuclear cells (PBMCs), obtained at new diagnosis, from a patient treated with antithyroid drugs. These TCRs come from a man aged 18 to 30 with Graves disease. Both conserved end residues are part of each CDR3. The order of the fields is clone size, V gene, D gene, J gene, CDR3 protein, CDR3 DNA. A D gene is named only where the DNA matches it firmly. Clone size appears in some rows only: once, few, many, or a class for an expanded clone.

size: few; V: TRBV11-1; D: TRBD1; J: TRBJ2-2; CDR3: CASSFDRGLSGELFF; DNA: TGTGCCAGCAGTTTTGACAGGGGGCTATCCGGGGAGCTGTTTTTT
size: many; V: TRBV11-2; D: TRBD1; J: TRBJ2-5; CDR3: CASRGTGSPQETQYF; DNA: TGTGCCAGCAGGGGGACAGGGAGTCCCCAGGAGACCCAGTACTTC
size: many; V: TRBV6-2/TRBV6-3; D: NA; J: TRBJ2-5; CDR3: CASSYDSWEMETQYF; DNA: TGTGCCAGCAGTTACGACAGCTGGGAGATGGAGACCCAGTACTTC
size: NA; V: TRBV12-3/TRBV12-4; D: NA; J: TRBJ2-3; CDR3: CGSTRGWGADTQYF; DNA: TGTGGCAGCACCCGGGGTTGGGGGGCAGATACGCAGTATTTT
size: few; V: TRBV6-2/TRBV6-3; D: NA; J: TRBJ2-2; CDR3: CASSERLGDTGELFF; DNA: TGTGCCAGCAGTGAACGACTGGGGGACACCGGGGAGCTGTTTTTT
size: NA; V: TRBV20-1; D: NA; J: TRBJ2-7; CDR3: CSARANGREIYEQYF; DNA: TGCAGTGCTAGAGCTAATGGCAGAGAAATCTACGAGCAGTACTTC
size: NA; V: TRBV5-1; D: TRBD1; J: TRBJ1-2; CDR3: CASRSQGQINYGYTF; DNA: TGCGCCAGCAGATCCCAGGGACAGATAAACTATGGCTACACCTTC
size: many; V: TRBV6-1; D: NA; J: TRBJ1-5; CDR3: CASSEGIRGRVHTQPQHF; DNA: TGTGCCAGCAGTGAAGGTATTAGGGGCAGGGTACATACTCAGCCCCAGCATTTT
size: few; V: TRBV10-3; D: NA; J: TRBJ2-2; CDR3: CAISESTGTLNTGELFF; DNA: TGTGCCATCAGTGAGTCGACCGGGACTTTGAACACCGGGGAGCTGTTTTTT
size: many; V: TRBV20-1; D: TRBD1; J: TRBJ1-5; CDR3: CSASGQADSNQPQHF; DNA: TGCAGTGCTTCCGGACAGGCGGATAGCAATCAGCCCCAGCATTTT
size: NA; V: TRBV7-2; D: TRBD2; J: TRBJ2-1; CDR3: CASSIMGLADNEQFF; DNA: TGTGCCAGCAGCATAATGGGACTAGCGGACAATGAGCAGTTCTTC
size: few; V: TRBV7-6; D: NA; J: TRBJ2-7; CDR3: CASSWAFGEQYF; DNA: TGTGCCAGCAGCTGGGCATTCGGAGAGCAGTACTTC
size: NA; V: TRBV10-3; D: NA; J: TRBJ1-5; CDR3: CAITTDSNQPQHF; DNA: TGTGCCATCACCACAGATAGCAATCAGCCCCAGCATTTT
size: many; V: TRBV7-3; D: TRBD1; J: TRBJ2-1; CDR3: CASSFNPGQGSYNEQFF; DNA: TGTGCCAGCAGCTTTAATCCGGGACAGGGGTCCTACAATGAGCAGTTCTTC
size: many; V: TRBV2; D: NA; J: TRBJ1-2; CDR3: CASSDYRARYGYTF; DNA: TGTGCCAGCAGTGATTACAGGGCGCGCTATGGCTACACCTTC
size: many; V: TRBV10-3; D: TRBD1; J: TRBJ2-5; CDR3: CAIRASTGQGQETQYF; DNA: TGTGCCATCAGGGCCTCAACTGGACAGGGTCAAGAGACCCAGTACTTC
size: many; V: TRBV12-3/TRBV12-4; D: NA; J: TRBJ2-1; CDR3: CASRGGSDNEQFF; DNA: TGTGCCAGCAGAGGAGGGAGTGACAATGAGCAGTTCTTC
size: few; V: TRBV5-1; D: NA; J: TRBJ1-5; CDR3: CASSLAPEGGQPQHF; DNA: TGCGCCAGCAGCTTGGCGCCGGAAGGGGGTCAGCCCCAGCATTTT
size: many; V: TRBV6-1; D: NA; J: TRBJ1-4; CDR3: CASSPYLTAEKLFF; DNA: TGTGCCAGCAGCCCCTATCTAACAGCTGAAAAACTGTTTTTT
size: many; V: TRBV20-1; D: TRBD1; J: TRBJ2-5; CDR3: CSARGGGQQKETQYF; DNA: TGCAGTGCTAGAGGTGGGGGACAGCAGAAAGAGACCCAGTACTTC
size: NA; V: TRBV27; D: TRBD1; J: TRBJ1-2; CDR3: CASSLFVPGQGNYGYTF; DNA: TGTGCCAGCAGTTTATTTGTCCCGGGACAGGGGAACTATGGCTACACCTTC
size: few; V: TRBV19; D: NA; J: TRBJ1-1; CDR3: CASSSRGRVNTEAFF; DNA: TGTGCCAGTAGCTCTAGGGGCCGGGTGAACACTGAAGCTTTCTTT
size: many; V: TRBV6-1; D: NA; J: TRBJ2-5; CDR3: CASSELRDFWQETQYF; DNA: TGTGCCAGCAGTGAATTGAGGGACTTTTGGCAAGAGACCCAGTACTTC
size: NA; V: TRBV7-3; D: NA; J: TRBJ2-7; CDR3: CASSATGTGEQYF; DNA: TGTGCCAGCAGCGCCACGGGGACCGGGGAGCAGTACTTC
size: many; V: TRBV5-1; D: TRBD1; J: TRBJ1-1; CDR3: CASRQGQGTEAFF; DNA: TGCGCCAGCAGACAGGGACAGGGTACAGAAGCTTTCTTT
size: NA; V: TRBV20-1; D: NA; J: TRBJ1-1; CDR3: CSAEGSTEAFF; DNA: TGCAGTGCTGAAGGGAGCACTGAAGCTTTCTTT
size: NA; V: TRBV5-1; D: TRBD2; J: TRBJ2-1; CDR3: CASKWGLAGMQGNEQFF; DNA: TGCGCCAGCAAATGGGGACTAGCGGGTATGCAAGGGAATGAGCAGTTCTTC
size: NA; V: TRBV27; D: NA; J: TRBJ2-7; CDR3: CASSLGGAQYF; DNA: TGTGCCAGCAGTTTGGGCGGGGCGCAGTACTTC
size: many; V: TRBV2; D: TRBD1; J: TRBJ2-1; CDR3: CASSAAGGYEQFF; DNA: TGTGCCAGCAGTGCGGCAGGGGGCTATGAGCAGTTCTTC